A selection of T cell receptor beta chains follows, all from one sample in a study of shared clonotypes between healthy human individuals. Method: immunoSEQ multiplex PCR; TCRdb's copy keeps in-frame clones and lacks some. The sample lists 1,400,000 or so clones; around 98.5% were seen once. The sample taken for sequencing was naive CD4+ T cells sorted from blood. The receptors stem from a man aged 25-45 years in good health. The CDR3 runs from the conserved cysteine through the conserved F or W. D genes are given only for firm matches. Expanded clones are given a class, and other clones once, few, many or no size at all.

>TRBJ1-4|NA|NA|TRBV5-4
TGTGCCAGCAGCAGACACTCGGGACGCCTTAATGAAAAACTGTTTTTT
CASSRHSGRLNEKLFF
>TRBJ1-1|NA|NA|TRBV28
TGTGCCAGCAGTTTCTCGGGGGAGGGCACTGAAGCTTTCTTT
CASSFSGEGTEAFF
>TRBJ1-1|NA|NA|TRBV9
TGTGCCAGCAGCAGGGACACGAACACTGAAGCTTTCTTT
CASSRDTNTEAFF
>TRBJ2-5|few|NA|TRBV5-1
TGCGCCAGCAGATCGGGCCTGGGTGTGGAGACCCAGTACTTC
CASRSGLGVETQYF
>TRBJ1-3|NA|NA|TRBV28
TGTGCCAGCAGCCCCGGAGGATCAAGTTTTGGAAACACCATATATTTT
CASSPGGSSFGNTIYF
>TRBJ2-3|NA|TRBD2|TRBV18
TGTGCCAGCTCACCACTGGAAGGACTAGCGGGATCTGGGGGGTACACAGATACGCAGTATTTT
CASSPLEGLAGSGGYTDTQYF
>TRBJ1-2|NA|TRBD1|TRBV29-1
TGCAGCGTCGGTAAAACAGGGGGGAGAAGGTATGGCTACACCTTC
CSVGKTGGRRYGYTF
>TRBJ1-5|NA|NA|TRBV18
TGTGCCAGCTCACCACCGAGTTCTCGCGGGATCGAACCCCAGCATTTT
CASSPPSSRGIEPQHF
>TRBJ2-7|NA|TRBD1|TRBV14
TGTGCCAGCAGCCTAGACAGGGGCATCGAGCAGTACTTC
CASSLDRGIEQYF
>TRBJ2-2|NA|NA|TRBV11-1
TGTGCCAGCAGCTTAGCGCCGGGGGCCACCGGGGAGCTGTTTTTT
CASSLAPGATGELFF
>TRBJ1-1|NA|TRBD1|TRBV10-1
TGCGCCAGCAGTGCGACAGGGGTCACTGAAGCTTTCTTT
CASSATGVTEAFF
>TRBJ2-7|NA|NA|TRBV5-5
TGTGCCAGCAGCTTGGAGTTATACGAGCAGTACTTC
CASSLELYEQYF
>TRBJ2-7|NA|NA|TRBV7-8
TGTGCCAGCAGCCGACTCCTAGGCGAGCAGTACTTC
CASSRLLGEQYF
>TRBJ2-1|NA|TRBD2|TRBV6-1
TGTGCCGCTAACCGCGGACTAGCGGGAGGTGAGCAGTTCTTC
CAANRGLAGGEQFF
>TRBJ1-4|NA|NA|TRBV5-5
TGTGCCAGCAGCTCCGGGAGATCTAATGAAAAACTGTTTTTT
CASSSGRSNEKLFF
>TRBJ1-4|NA|TRBD1|TRBV11-2
TGTGCCAGCAGCTTCCGGGACAGGGTTTATGAAAAACTGTTTTTT
CASSFRDRVYEKLFF
>TRBJ1-1|NA|NA|TRBV9
TGTGCCAGCAGCGTAAGCGTCATGAACACTGAAGCTTTCTTT
CASSVSVMNTEAFF
>TRBJ2-3|NA|NA|TRBV7-7
TGTGCTAGCAGCTTAGACTATGGCACAGATACGCAGTATTTT
CASSLDYGTDTQYF
>TRBJ1-4|once|NA|TRBV5-1
TGCGCCAGCAGCCCGGAGGGCCTTGCCGAAAACGAAAAACTGTTTTTT
CASSPEGLAENEKLFF
>TRBJ2-3|NA|NA|TRBV7-8
TGTGCCAGCAGTGATTCAGATACGCAGTATTTT
CASSDSDTQYF
>TRBJ2-7|NA|TRBD2|TRBV5-1
TGCGCCAGCAGACCGGGAGCGGGGCCAGGGGAGCAGTACTTC
CASRPGAGPGEQYF
>TRBJ2-7|NA|TRBD1|TRBV28
TGTGCCAGCAGTCAGATTCAGGGCCGGAGACAGGGGAATCGCGAGCAGTACTTC
CASSQIQGRRQGNREQYF
>TRBJ2-7|NA|TRBD1|TRBV28
TGTGCCAGCAGCTCCTTGACAGGGACCTACGAGCAGTACTTC
CASSSLTGTYEQYF
>TRBJ2-1|NA|TRBD2|TRBV5-1
TGCGCCAGCAGCTTGATAGCGGGAGGGCCCAATGAGCAGTTCTTC
CASSLIAGGPNEQFF
>TRBJ2-5|NA|NA|TRBV7-2
TGTGCCAGCAGCCCAACGGGTTGGTCAGGGGTACCCCCGGGGGAGACCCAGTACTTC
CASSPTGWSGVPPGETQYF
>TRBJ1-2|once|TRBD1|TRBV18
TGTGCCAGCTCACCCGGGACAGGGGAAAGAGGCTACACCTTC
CASSPGTGERGYTF
>TRBJ2-7|once|NA|TRBV28
TGTGCCAGCAGTGGGAGTTATTACGAGCAGTACTTC
CASSGSYYEQYF
>TRBJ1-1|NA|TRBD1|TRBV7-9
TGTGCCAGCAGCTTTTGGGACAGGGAGATAGCTTTCTTT
CASSFWDREIAFF
>TRBJ2-2|once|TRBD1|TRBV7-9
TGTGCCAGCAGCAATCGACAGGGGCCCAGGCCAGAGAACACCGGGGAGCTGTTTTTT
CASSNRQGPRPENTGELFF
>TRBJ2-2|NA|NA|TRBV18
TGTGCCAGCTCACCGGGACAAACCGGGGAGCTGTTTTTT
CASSPGQTGELFF
>TRBJ2-3|NA|NA|TRBV6-1
TGTGCCAGCAGTGACCAGGGCACAGATACGCAGTATTTT
CASSDQGTDTQYF
>TRBJ1-1|NA|NA|TRBV18
TGTGCCAGCTCACAGGACGCCCTTGTCACTGAAGCTTTCTTT
CASSQDALVTEAFF
>TRBJ2-3|once|TRBD1|TRBV18
TGTGCCAGCTCACCACCTAAGGGACAGGACACAGATACGCAGTATTTT
CASSPPKGQDTDTQYF
>TRBJ1-1|NA|NA|TRBV7-8
TGTGCCAGCAGCTTAGTAGTTTCTGGTGGGATTTTGAACACTGAAGCTTTCTTT
CASSLVVSGGILNTEAFF
>TRBJ2-2|NA|NA|TRBV1
TGCATCAGAACCGGGACTAGCGGGAGAAGGGGCACCGGGGAGCTGTTTTTT
CIRTGTSGRRGTGELFF
>TRBJ1-3|NA|NA|TRBV6-1
TGTGCCAGCAGTGTTGGCAGCTCTGGAAACACCATATATTTT
CASSVGSSGNTIYF
>TRBJ2-3|NA|NA|TRBV5-1
TGCGCCAGCAGCTTGGAGACAGGCACAGATACGCAGTATTTT
CASSLETGTDTQYF
>TRBJ2-1|NA|TRBD2|TRBV5-4
TGTGCCAGCCAGCGGGGCAATGAGCAGTTCTTC
CASQRGNEQFF